These 9 T cell receptor beta chains were all obtained from the same sample, sequenced in a study of CD8 T cells in Susac syndrome. With random hexamers, about 0.5 to 1 ug RNA was reverse transcribed. TCRdb called the immunoSEQ multiplex PCR reads again in MiXCR, with one record for every CDR3 protein. The sample has about 200,000 distinct CDR3 sequences, about 91% seen once. Sequencing was carried out using CD4+ T cells from PBMCs. All receptors derive from a human donor with Susac syndrome.

This clonotype occurred a few times. The chain combines TRBV3-1 with TRBJ1-5; D is ambiguous. Trimming removed 0 bases from V and 5 bases from J, with 5 bases in between. Germline V CDR1 and CDR2: LGHDT, YNNKEL (reference sequence). The CDR3 is made up of 13 amino acids. CDR3 sequence: CASSQDPHQPQHF. The CDR3 nucleotides are TGTGCCAGCAGCCAAGATCCGCATCAGCCCCAGCATTTT. Combining the CDR3 with reference TRBV3-1 and TRBJ1-5 gives the whole variable domain DTAVSQTPKYLVTQMGNDKSIKCEQNLGHDTMYWYKQDSKKFLKIMFSYNNKELIINETVPNRFSPKSPDKAHLNLHINSLELGDSAVYFCASSQDPHQPQHFGDGTRLSIL.

The rearrangement joins TRBV2 to TRBJ1-5, with a weak D call TRBD1 (5 bases). V lost 3 bases, J lost 6 bases, and 9 bases lay in between. Germline CDR1 SNHLY, CDR2 FYNNEI. This CDR3 has 13 amino acids. For the CDR3, the DNA is TGTGCCAGCAGTGAGGGGGAAGGTCAGCCCCAGCATTTT. Its translation is CASSEGEGQPQHF. The whole variable domain, filled in from reference TRBV2 and TRBJ1-5, reads EPEVTQTPSHQVTQMGQEVILRCVPISNHLYFYWYRQILGQKVEFLVSFYNNEISEKSEIFDDQFSVERPDGSNFTLKIRSTKLEDSAMYFCASSEGEGQPQHFGDGTRLSIL.

Comments on this clonotype: One base away lies a much larger clone, so this may be a sequencing read error. The J gene is TRBJ2-7, the V gene TRBV7-9; D is unclear. V was trimmed by 4 bases and J by 0 bases, leaving 4 bases between them. CDR3 length: 12 amino acids. Germline V gene data show CDR1 as SEHNR and CDR2 as FQNEAQ (reference sequence). The CDR3 coding sequence is TGTGCCAGCAGCTGGAGCTCCTACGAGCAGTACTTC. Translation gives CASSWSSYEQYF.

This chain links TRBV20-1 with TRBJ2-5, with 10 bases fitting TRBD2. Germline CDR1 reads DFQATT; CDR2 reads SNEGSKA (reference sequence). The CDR3 spans 15 residues. The V segment lost 1 base and the J segment 3 bases; nucleotides outside the gene matches: 5. The CDR3 is CSARGSGGPEETQYF. CDR3 DNA sequence: TGCAGTGCTAGAGGTAGCGGGGGGCCCGAAGAGACCCAGTACTTC.

The V and J genes are TRBV4-2 and TRBJ1-3, with D possibly being TRBD1 (5 bases). The CDR3 covers 15 residues. V dropped 0 bases and J dropped 2 bases, with 8 bases sitting between them. The germline V gene encodes CDR1 LGHNA and CDR2 YNFKEQ. This CDR3 reads CASSQDQGTGNTIYF. For the CDR3, the DNA is TGTGCCAGCAGCCAAGATCAGGGAACTGGAAACACCATATATTTT.

V usage is TRBV12-3 or TRBV12-4 and J usage is TRBJ1-2, with D unresolved. Trimming cost V 2 bases and J 5 bases, with 6 bases left between them. This CDR3 has 12 residues. The CDR3 DNA sequence: TGTGCCAGCAGTTTACAGTTTTATGGCTACACCTTC. Its protein is CASSLQFYGYTF.

The chain couples TRBV12-3 or TRBV12-4 to TRBJ1-1; D not resolved. This CDR3 comprises 11 residues. Trimming cost V 5 bases and J 3 bases, with 4 bases left between them. The CDR3 spells CASSQDTEAFF. Here the CDR3 DNA reads TGTGCCAGCAGTCAGGACACTGAAGCTTTCTTT.

The count of this clonotype is one. This rearrangement joins TRBV6-6 to TRBJ2-5, with TRBD2 identical over 7 bases. The CDR3 is 14 residues long. J was trimmed by 3 bases and V by 2 bases; bases with no gene match: 3. Germline-derived CDR1 and CDR2 are MNHNY and SVGAGI (reference sequence). In DNA, the CDR3 is TGTGCCAGCAGTTACATCGGGGGGAAAGAGACCCAGTACTTC. This sequence encodes CASSYIGGKETQYF.

The genes are TRBV21-1 and TRBJ2-2; the table's D gene call, TRBD2, was not cross checked with the DNA. TRBV21-1 is assigned pseudogene status. This CDR3 region has 14 residues. The CDR3 DNA is TGTGCCAGCAGCAAAGGGGGGGAGGCCGGGGAGCTGTTTTTT. Translation: CASSKGGEAGELFF.